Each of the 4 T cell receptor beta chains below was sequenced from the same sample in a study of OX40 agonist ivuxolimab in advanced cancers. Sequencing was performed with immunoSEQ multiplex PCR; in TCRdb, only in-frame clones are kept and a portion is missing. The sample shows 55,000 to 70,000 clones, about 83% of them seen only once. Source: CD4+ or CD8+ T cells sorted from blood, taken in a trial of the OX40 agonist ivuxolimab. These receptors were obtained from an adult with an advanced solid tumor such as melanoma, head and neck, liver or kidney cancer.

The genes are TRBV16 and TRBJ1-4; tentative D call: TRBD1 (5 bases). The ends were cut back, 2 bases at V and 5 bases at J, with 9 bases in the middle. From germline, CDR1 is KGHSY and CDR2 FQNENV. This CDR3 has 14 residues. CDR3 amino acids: CASSQGTSNEKLFF. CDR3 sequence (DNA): TGTGCCAGCAGCCAAGGGACGTCGAATGAAAAACTGTTTTTT. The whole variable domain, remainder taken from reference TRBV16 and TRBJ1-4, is GEEVAQTPKHLVRGEGQKAKLYCAPIKGHSYVFWYQQVLKNEFKFLISFQNENVFDETGMPKERFSAKCLPNSPCSLEIQATKLEDSAVYFCASSQGTSNEKLFFGSGTQLSVL.

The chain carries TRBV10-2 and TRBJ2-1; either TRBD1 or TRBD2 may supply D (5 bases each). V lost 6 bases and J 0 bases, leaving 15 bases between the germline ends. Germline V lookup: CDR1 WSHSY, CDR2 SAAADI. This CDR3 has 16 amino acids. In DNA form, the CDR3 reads TGCGCCAGCAGGGGGGTGATGGAGAGCTCCTACAATGAGCAGTTCTTC. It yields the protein CASRGVMESSYNEQFF.

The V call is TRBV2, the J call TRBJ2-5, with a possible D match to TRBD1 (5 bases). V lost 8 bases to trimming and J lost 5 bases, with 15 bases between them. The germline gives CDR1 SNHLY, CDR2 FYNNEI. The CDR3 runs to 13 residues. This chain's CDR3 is CASDDQGMETQYF. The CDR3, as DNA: TGTGCCAGCGATGATCAGGGAATGGAGACCCAGTACTTC.

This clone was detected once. CDR3 coding DNA: TGTGCCAGCAGCCCGGGACAGGGTTTGGCTGGAAACACCATATATTTT. As protein: CASSPGQGLAGNTIYF. This chain joins TRBV7-9 and TRBJ1-3, with 9 bases aligning to TRBD1. Germline V gene sequence: CDR1 SEHNR, CDR2 FQNEAQ (reference sequence). V was pared by 5 bases and J by 2 bases, with 7 bases of the junction left unmatched. The CDR3 totals 16 residues.